The present entry profiles one T cell receptor beta chain with its context. The antigen remains unidentified. Stated treatment: roughly 20 received Ad26.COV2.S at low or high dose, single or two shots; roughly five received placebo; per-sample allocation not given. Collection of samples fell on day 63 after the first vaccine or placebo injection. The data were obtained in a study of Ad26.COV2.S vaccination and SARS-CoV-2 variants. In the study overall: The Ad26.COV2.S arm of the COV1001 trial was where the donor was placed. General observations from the study: It was reported that spike-specific CD8+ and CD4+ T cell responses were substantially broad after vaccination.

Some clones are missing from TCRdb's copy, which holds only in-frame ones; the method was immunoSEQ multiplex PCR. The table shows hundreds of thousands of clones, with approximately 92% occurring only once. Sequencing used peripheral blood, obtained in a trial of Ad26.COV2.S vaccine versus placebo. The receptor comes from a person between 18 and 59 years old who received the Ad26.COV2.S COVID-19 vaccine or a placebo.

For the CDR3, the DNA is TGTGCCATCAGTGAAGTAGGGAATGGAAACACCATATATTTT. It specifies CAISEVGNGNTIYF. This sequence joins TRBV10-3 and TRBJ1-3; D unresolved. V lost 3 bases to trimming and J lost 3 bases, with 9 bases between them. The CDR3 extends over 14 amino acids. The germline V gene has CDR1 ENHRY and CDR2 SYGVKD.